This T cell receptor beta chain was documented in a study of liver allograft versus peripheral blood T cells. For the study at large: The study compared liver allograft T cell receptor repertoires against peripheral blood repertoires of liver transplant recipients.

TCRdb re-called the reads with MiXCR, one entry per CDR3 protein. This sample has some 3,800 distinct CDR3 sequences; 13% to 15% occur once, and the top ten carry around 10%. This clonotype was counted only a few times. Germline V gene sequence: CDR1 DFQATT, CDR2 SNEGSKA (reference sequence). V was clipped by 2 bases and J by 9 bases, with 17 bases between them. The CDR3 spans 15 residues. The V and J genes are TRBV20-1 and TRBJ1-6; weak D call: TRBD1 (5 bases). The clonotype was recovered from a human patient who had a liver transplant. Some T cells may be transferred from the graft donor. The CDR3 loop reads CSARYFQGIVSPLHF. The CDR3 DNA reads as TGCAGTGCTAGATATTTTCAGGGTATAGTTTCACCCCTCCACTTT.